This TCR beta chain was observed in a study of metastatic and nonmetastatic thyroid tumors. The CDR3 sequence is 16 residues long. Germline CDR1 and CDR2: SQVTM and ANQGSEA. V trimming: 0 bases; J trimming: 7 bases; junction bases outside the gene matches: 3. TCRdb re-called the PCR reads via MiXCR. The sample includes 30,000 to 35,000 clones, over 25% of them seen just once. The sample holds a few counts of this clone. Every patient underwent thyroid surgery untreated. This chain links TRBV29-1 with TRBJ2-1; 16 bases are shared with TRBD2. The sequence derives from a female donor with papillary thyroid cancer or a benign thyroid nodule (not recorded which). Some clones in this sample may be carry-over from other donors' samples. Sequenced: blood. The CDR3 DNA reads TGCAGCGTTGAAGATCTGGGACTAGCGGGGGGGAATGAGCAGTTCTTC. Amino acids: CSVEDLGLAGGNEQFF.